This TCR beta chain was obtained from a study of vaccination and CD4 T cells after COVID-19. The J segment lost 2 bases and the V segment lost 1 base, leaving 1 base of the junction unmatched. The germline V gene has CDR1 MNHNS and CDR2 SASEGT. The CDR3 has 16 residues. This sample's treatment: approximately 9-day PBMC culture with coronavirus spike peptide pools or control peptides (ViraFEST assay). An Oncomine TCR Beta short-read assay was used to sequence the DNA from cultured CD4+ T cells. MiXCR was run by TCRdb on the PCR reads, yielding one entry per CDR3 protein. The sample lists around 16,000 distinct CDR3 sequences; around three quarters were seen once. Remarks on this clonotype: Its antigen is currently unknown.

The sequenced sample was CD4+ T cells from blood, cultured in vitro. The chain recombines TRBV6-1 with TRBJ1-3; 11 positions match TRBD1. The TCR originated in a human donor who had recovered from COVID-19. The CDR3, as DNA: TGTGCCAGCAGTGAAGGGGACAGGGGGGCTGGAAACACCATATATTTT. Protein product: CASSEGDRGAGNTIYF.